This entry lists 27 T cell receptor beta chains sequenced from one sample in a study of cytomegalovirus exposure and HLA in healthy donors. PCR amplification relied on 60 Vbeta primers (plus 13 Jbeta primers). Profiled with immunoSEQ multiplex PCR; TCRdb holds only in-frame clones, not every one. Among around 140,000 clones, just under 80% were seen once, and the ten largest hold roughly 1.5%. Material: PBMCs. The receptors originated from a woman between 18 and 29 years old in good health and CMV-seronegative.

The chain joins TRBV21-1 to TRBJ2-7; the table's D call TRBD1 went unverified against the DNA. TRBV21-1 is flagged as a pseudogene. The CDR3 is made up of 19 amino acids. CDR3 protein: CASIKMGDRGLSPSYEQYF. The CDR3 nucleotides read TGTGCCAGCATCAAAATGGGGGACAGGGGACTCTCGCCCTCCTACGAGCAGTACTTC.

This sequence joins TRBV15 and TRBJ2-4, with 7 bases that match TRBD1. CDR1 and CDR2 (germline): LNHNV, YYDKDF (reference sequence). V lost 3 bases, J lost 4 bases, and 3 bases stayed unmatched. The CDR3 spans 14 residues. In DNA, the CDR3 is TGTGCCACCAGCAGCACAGGGGTTAAAAACATTCAGTACTTC. Its protein is CATSSTGVKNIQYF. Filled out from reference TRBV15 and TRBJ2-4, the complete variable domain reads DAMVIQNPRYQVTQFGKPVTLSCSQTLNHNVMYWYQQKSSQAPKLLFHYYDKDFNNEADTPDNFQSRRPNTSFCFLDIRSPGLGDTAMYLCATSSTGVKNIQYFGAGTRLSVL.

The V call is TRBV29-1, the J call TRBJ2-1, with D perhaps matching TRBD2 (6 bases). The CDR3 loop spans 15 amino acids. Germline V gives CDR1 SQVTM, CDR2 ANQGSEA. V was trimmed by 6 bases and J by 0 bases, leaving 15 bases between them. Here the CDR3 reads CSVTAGSSSYNEQFF. As DNA, the CDR3 is TGCAGCGTGACAGCGGGTAGCAGCTCCTACAATGAGCAGTTCTTC.

This clone has only a few counts. The chain joins TRBV19 to TRBJ2-5; D call uncertain. CDR3 size: 14 residues. Germline loops: CDR1 LNHDA, CDR2 SQIVND (reference sequence). Trimming shortened V by 3 bases and J by 1 base, and 9 bases separated the two germline ends. For the CDR3, the DNA is TGTGCCAGTAGTATTGGTACCAGCCAAGAGACCCAGTACTTC. Its translation is CASSIGTSQETQYF.

The J gene is TRBJ1-1, the V gene TRBV4-2; D is ambiguous. Trimming took off 2 bases at V and 9 bases at J, with 10 bases between the two ends. Germline assignment: CDR1 LGHNA and CDR2 YNFKEQ. The CDR3 is 12 residues long. In nucleotides, the CDR3 is TGTGCCAGCAGCCAAAGAGAGGGAAAAGCTTTCTTT. The encoded protein is CASSQREGKAFF.

The CDR3 nucleotides are TGTGCCAGCAGAGGGGGAAACTATGGCTACACCTTC. Amino acids: CASRGGNYGYTF. V and J are TRBV6-6 and TRBJ1-2; TRBD1 might be the D (6 bases). CDR3 length: 12 residues. Germline CDR1 reads MNHNY; CDR2 reads SVGAGI (reference sequence). Trimming took 6 bases from V and 2 from J, leaving 7 bases between them.

This clone turned up a few times. It is unclear where the CDR3 begins or ends on the DNA, so no DNA is shown, and the CDR3 is as TCRdb lists it. The V call is TRBV2, the J call TRBJ2-3; TRBD2, as called in the table, went unchecked against the DNA. Per the germline V gene, CDR1 is SNHLY and CDR2 is FYNNEI. The CDR3 is 13 residues long, ends included. The CDR3 region is CASSESWAGGSYF.

This rearrangement joins TRBV29-1 to TRBJ1-1, with 7 bases aligning to TRBD1. The CDR3 sequence is 13 residues long. With 6 bases clipped from V and 4 bases from J, the junction kept 8 bases outside the gene matches. Germline loops: CDR1 SQVTM, CDR2 ANQGSEA. The CDR3 reads CSVLWDSSTEAFF. The CDR3 bases are TGCAGCGTCCTTTGGGACAGTAGCACTGAAGCTTTCTTT.

The chain uses TRBV10-2 and TRBJ2-7; TRBD2 aligns across 9 bases. There are 15 residues in the CDR3. Trimming removed 6 bases from V and 0 bases from J; junction bases left unmatched: 6. Germline V lookup: CDR1 WSHSY, CDR2 SAAADI. CDR3 in DNA: TGCGCCAGCAGAACCAGCGGGGGGAGCTCCTACGAGCAGTACTTC. This translates into CASRTSGGSSYEQYF.

The chain joins TRBV6-6 to TRBJ1-4, with 12 positions matching TRBD1. Germline values: CDR1 MNHNY, CDR2 SVGAGI (reference sequence). The CDR3 has 14 residues. J gave up 7 bases and V 6 bases, and 3 bases lay outside the gene matches. This CDR3 reads CASSRDRGLEKLFF. CDR3 nucleotides: TGTGCCAGCAGCCGGGACAGGGGGCTTGAAAAACTGTTTTTT.

The chain employs TRBV6-1 and TRBJ2-1; the match to TRBD2 covers 10 bases. The V segment lost 2 bases and the J segment 12 bases; nucleotides outside the gene matches: 10. From germline, CDR1 is MNHNS and CDR2 SASEGT. The CDR3 loop spans 15 amino acids. For the CDR3, the DNA is TGTGCCAGCAGTGAATCTCCGGGACTAGCGACTTGGCAGTTCTTC. This translates into CASSESPGLATWQFF.

The chain couples TRBV4-1 to TRBJ2-1, with a tentative D call TRBD1 (5 bases). This CDR3 contains 15 residues. V was cut by 2 bases and J by 0 bases, with 8 bases left in between. Germline V gene data show CDR1 as MGHRA and CDR2 as YSYEKL. The CDR3 sequence: CASSQPDNSYNEQFF. In DNA, the CDR3 is TGCGCCAGCAGCCAACCGGACAACTCCTACAATGAGCAGTTCTTC.

The rearrangement uses TRBV9 and TRBJ1-1; 9 bases line up with TRBD1. Trimming cost V 4 bases and J 1 base; bases outside gene matches: 8. The CDR3 has 16 amino acids. CDR1 and CDR2 from the germline V gene are SGDLS and YYNGEE. The CDR3 loop is CASSLRQGGRNTEAFF. The CDR3 nucleotides are TGTGCCAGCAGCCTTCGACAGGGGGGAAGGAACACTGAAGCTTTCTTT.

This clone appeared once. The rearrangement uses TRBV10-3 and TRBJ1-2; no clear D gene. This CDR3 is 14 amino acids long. V lost 6 bases to trimming and J lost 3 bases, with 14 bases between them. Germline V lookup: CDR1 ENHRY, CDR2 SYGVKD. CDR3 loop: CAIRRSNTDYGYTF. As DNA, the CDR3 is TGTGCCATCAGACGCTCCAATACGGACTATGGCTACACCTTC.

This sequence joins TRBV6-1 and TRBJ2-5; D possibly corresponds to TRBD2 (5 bases). The CDR3 extends over 14 amino acids. V shed 4 bases and J shed 1 base, with 10 bases lying between them. The V gene's germline CDR1 is MNHNS and CDR2 SASEGT. This chain's CDR3 is CASSVSAAQETQYF. The CDR3, as DNA: TGTGCCAGCAGTGTGTCAGCGGCCCAAGAGACCCAGTACTTC.

The chain combines TRBV30 with TRBJ1-5; 8 positions agree with TRBD1. CDR3 length: 17 residues. The germline V gene has CDR1 GTSNPN and CDR2 SVGIG (reference sequence). J gave up 4 bases and V 0 bases, and 11 bases lay outside the gene matches. In DNA form, the CDR3 reads TGTGCCTGGAGTGTAAGTAGTCCCGACAGGGGTAATCAGCCCCAGCATTTT. As protein: CAWSVSSPDRGNQPQHF.

The rearrangement uses TRBV7-8 and TRBJ1-5, with D maybe TRBD1 (6 bases). CDR1 SGHVS and CDR2 FQNEAQ come from the germline V gene. The V gene lost 5 bases and the J gene lost 4 bases, with 18 bases spanning the gap. This CDR3 comprises 16 residues. The CDR3 protein is CASSRSGALPNQPQHF. The DNA of the CDR3 is TGTGCCAGCAGCCGATCAGGGGCACTACCGAATCAGCCCCAGCATTTT.

The J gene is TRBJ2-7, the V gene TRBV14; 10 nucleotides align to TRBD1. V was clipped by 1 base and J by 6 bases; unmatched bases: 9. CDR3 length: 16 amino acids. In germline, CDR1 is SGHDN, CDR2 FVKESK. The chain's CDR3 is CASSQAGGQGRREQYF. The DNA of the CDR3 is TGTGCCAGCAGCCAAGCGGGGGGACAGGGGAGGCGCGAGCAGTACTTC.

This clone came up a few times. The rearrangement uses TRBV4-1 and TRBJ2-5, with D unresolved. V lost 8 bases and J 3 bases, leaving 13 bases between the germline ends. Germline V gives CDR1 MGHRA, CDR2 YSYEKL. The CDR3 has 13 residues. CDR3 sequence: CASSSREEETQYF. The CDR3 nucleotides are TGCGCCAGCTCTTCCCGAGAGGAAGAGACCCAGTACTTC.

J is TRBJ2-5 and V is TRBV5-6, with D possibly matching TRBD2 (5 bases). V was cut by 4 bases and J by 0 bases, with 7 bases left in between. This CDR3 region has 13 residues. From germline, CDR1 is SGHDT and CDR2 YYEEEE. The CDR3 DNA reads TGTGCCAGCAGCCAGCGGAACCAAGAGACCCAGTACTTC. Translation gives CASSQRNQETQYF.

The chain couples TRBV29-1 to TRBJ1-2; D possibly corresponds to TRBD1 (5 bases). V lost 3 bases and J 10 bases, leaving 12 bases between the germline ends. Germline-derived CDR1 and CDR2 are SQVTM and ANQGSEA. The CDR3 length is 11 residues. The chain's CDR3 is CSVEAGRVYTF. CDR3 sequence (DNA): TGCAGCGTTGAGGCAGGGCGAGTCTACACCTTC.

In its sample, this clone was seen many times. This sequence joins TRBV6-6 and TRBJ2-7; maybe TRBD1 (5 bases). V lost 0 bases and J lost 7, with 16 bases in between. Germline V gene sequence: CDR1 MNHNY, CDR2 SVGAGI (reference sequence). The CDR3 covers 15 residues. The CDR3 is CASSYSSEGVGEQYF. CDR3 coding DNA: TGTGCCAGCAGTTACTCGAGTGAAGGGGTCGGAGAGCAGTACTTC.

J is TRBJ1-1 and V is TRBV19; possible D gene TRBD1, 6 bases. The CDR3 length is 12 residues. CDR1 and CDR2 from the germline V gene are LNHDA and SQIVND (reference sequence). V lost 11 bases and J 5 bases, leaving 15 bases between the germline ends. The CDR3 nucleotides are TGTGCCTCCCGGGGGGCGGAGACTGAAGCTTTCTTT. Translated, it gives CASRGAETEAFF.

The chain links TRBV27 to TRBJ2-5; D is uncertain. The V end lost 6 bases, the J end lost 4 bases, and 12 bases lay between the germline ends. Germline V gives CDR1 MNHEY, CDR2 SMNVEV (reference sequence). This CDR3 contains 13 residues. CDR3 DNA: TGTGCCAGCAGCCCTCGACACCGAGAGACCCAGTACTTC. It is translated as CASSPRHRETQYF.

V and J are TRBV11-2 and TRBJ1-1; TRBD1 might be the D (6 bases). This CDR3 contains 12 residues. The germline V gene encodes CDR1 SGHAT and CDR2 FQNNGV. V dropped 5 bases and J dropped 6 bases, with 10 bases sitting between them. The DNA of the CDR3 is TGTGCCAGCAGCCCCTGGACAGCTGAAGCTTTCTTT. Its protein is CASSPWTAEAFF.

The CDR3 bases are TGTGCCAGCAGCCAAAACGAGGCAGAGCAAGAGACCCAGTACTTC. Its protein product is CASSQNEAEQETQYF. The chain employs TRBV16 and TRBJ2-5; D remains unclear. Germline CDR1 reads KGHSY; CDR2 reads FQNENV. The CDR3 spans 15 residues. The ends were cut back, 2 bases at V and 2 bases at J, with 12 bases in the middle.

The rearrangement joins TRBV4-2 to TRBJ2-2; no firm D call. Germline V CDR1 and CDR2: LGHNA, YNFKEQ. The V and J ends lost 0 bases and 4 bases respectively, with 12 bases between them. This CDR3 is 16 amino acids long. CDR3 sequence (DNA): TGTGCCAGCAGCCAAGAAGAAGGTCTAGGCACCGGGGAGCTGTTTTTT. Translated, it gives CASSQEEGLGTGELFF.